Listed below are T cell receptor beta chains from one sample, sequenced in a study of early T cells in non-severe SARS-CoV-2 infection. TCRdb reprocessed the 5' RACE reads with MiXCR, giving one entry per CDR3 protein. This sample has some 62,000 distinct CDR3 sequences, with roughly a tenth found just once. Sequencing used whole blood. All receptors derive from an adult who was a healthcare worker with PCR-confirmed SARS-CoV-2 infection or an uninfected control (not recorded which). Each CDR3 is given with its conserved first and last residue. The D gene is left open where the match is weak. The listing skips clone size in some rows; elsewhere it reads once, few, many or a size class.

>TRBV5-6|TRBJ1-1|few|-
TGTGCCAGCAGCTTGGAACGACTCAATATGGGGGCTTTCTTT
CASSLERLNMGAFF
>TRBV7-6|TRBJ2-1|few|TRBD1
TGTGCCAGCAGCTTAGGCGGACAGGGTAGATCGTCCTTC
CASSLGGQGRSSF
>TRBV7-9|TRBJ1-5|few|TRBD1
TGTGCCAGCAGCTTAGGTGAGGGGGCGGAGGAGCCCCAGCATTTT
CASSLGEGAEEPQHF
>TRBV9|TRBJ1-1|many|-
TGTGCCAGCAGCGCACAGGATATGAACACTGAAGCTTTCTTT
CASSAQDMNTEAFF
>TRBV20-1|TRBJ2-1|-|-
TGCAGTGCTAGATCGGCAATATACAATGAGCAGTTCTTC
CSARSAIYNEQFF
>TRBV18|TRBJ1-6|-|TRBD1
TGTGCCAGCTCCCAGACAGGGGCTCAGGCACCCCTCCACTTT
CASSQTGAQAPLHF
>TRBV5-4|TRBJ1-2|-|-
TGTGCCAGCAGCTTGGAGACGGAGGGCGACTATGGCTACACCTTC
CASSLETEGDYGYTF
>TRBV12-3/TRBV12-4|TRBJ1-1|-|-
TGTGCCAGCAGTTTAGTTTCTGGATCTGAAGCTTTCTTT
CASSLVSGSEAFF
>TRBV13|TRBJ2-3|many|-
TGTGCCAGCAGCCTCCCATCAGCCGATACGCAGTATTTT
CASSLPSADTQYF
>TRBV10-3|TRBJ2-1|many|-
TGTGCCATCAGTGGACTGGGGGTGGGGCAGTTCTTC
CAISGLGVGQFF
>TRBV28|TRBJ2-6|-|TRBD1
TGTGCCAGCAGTTTTTGGGACAGGGGGACCTCTGGGGCCAACGTCCTGACTTTC
CASSFWDRGTSGANVLTF
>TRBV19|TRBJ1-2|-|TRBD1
TGTGCCAGTAGTCCAAGACAGGGTCGGGGCTACACCTTC
CASSPRQGRGYTF
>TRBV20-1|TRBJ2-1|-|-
TGCAGTGCTTTCCAAGGGGGGTATTACAATGAGCAGTTCTTC
CSAFQGGYYNEQFF
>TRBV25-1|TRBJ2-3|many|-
TGTGCCAGCAGTGAAAAGCCAGGACTGGATACGCAGTATTTT
CASSEKPGLDTQYF
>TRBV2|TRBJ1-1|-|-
TGTGCCAGCAGTGCACAGGTAAACACTGAAGCTTTCTTT
CASSAQVNTEAFF
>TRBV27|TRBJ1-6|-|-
TGTGCCAGCAGTCCTCGTCCACTGGCCATGAATTCACCCCTCCACTTT
CASSPRPLAMNSPLHF
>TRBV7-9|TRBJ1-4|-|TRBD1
TGTGCCAGCAGCTTGATCGACAGGGGTTCGACTAATGAAAAACTGTTTTTT
CASSLIDRGSTNEKLFF
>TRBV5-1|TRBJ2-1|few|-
TGCGCCAGCAGTTCGTTAGCAGAGAACAATGAGCAGTTCTTC
CASSSLAENNEQFF
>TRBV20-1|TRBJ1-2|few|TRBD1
TGCAGTGCTAGTCACGGGACAGGGAACTATGGCTACACCTTC
CSASHGTGNYGYTF
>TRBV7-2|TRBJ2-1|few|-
TGTGCCAGCAGCCCTCAGACTCTAGGGGTTGAGCAGTTCTTC
CASSPQTLGVEQFF
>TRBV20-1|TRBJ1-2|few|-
TGCAGTGCTAGTGGCGGAGCTAACTATGGCTACACCTTC
CSASGGANYGYTF
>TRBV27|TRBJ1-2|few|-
TGTGCCAGCAGTCTTGAAGGGCAGGGGAACTATGGCTACACCTTC
CASSLEGQGNYGYTF
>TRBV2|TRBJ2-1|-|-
TGTGCCAGCAACTGGTACAATGAGCAGTTCTTC
CASNWYNEQFF
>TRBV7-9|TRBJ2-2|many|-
TGTGCCAGCAGCTTAAAGGGGGCCGGGGAGCTGTTTTTT
CASSLKGAGELFF
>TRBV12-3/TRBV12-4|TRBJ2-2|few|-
TGTGCCAGCAGACCTGGGGCGAACACCGGGGAGCTGTTTTTT
CASRPGANTGELFF
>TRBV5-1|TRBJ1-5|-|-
TGCGCCAGCAGCTTGGCCGGGTACCCCCAGCATTTT
CASSLAGYPQHF